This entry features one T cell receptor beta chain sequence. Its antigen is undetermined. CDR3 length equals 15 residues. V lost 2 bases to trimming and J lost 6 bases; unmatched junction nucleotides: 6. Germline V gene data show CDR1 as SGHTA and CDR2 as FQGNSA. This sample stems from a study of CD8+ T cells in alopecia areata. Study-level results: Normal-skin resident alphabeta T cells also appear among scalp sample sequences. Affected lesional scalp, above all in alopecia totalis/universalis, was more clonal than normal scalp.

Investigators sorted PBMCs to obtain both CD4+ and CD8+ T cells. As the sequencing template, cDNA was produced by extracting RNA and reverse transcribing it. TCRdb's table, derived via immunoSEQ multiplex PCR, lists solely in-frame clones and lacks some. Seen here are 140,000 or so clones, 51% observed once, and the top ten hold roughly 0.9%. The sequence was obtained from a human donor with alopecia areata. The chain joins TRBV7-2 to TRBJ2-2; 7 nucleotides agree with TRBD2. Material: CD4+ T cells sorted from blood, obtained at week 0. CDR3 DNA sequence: TGTGCCAGCAGCTTATGGCGGGAGAAGGCCGGGGAGCTGTTTTTT. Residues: CASSLWREKAGELFF.